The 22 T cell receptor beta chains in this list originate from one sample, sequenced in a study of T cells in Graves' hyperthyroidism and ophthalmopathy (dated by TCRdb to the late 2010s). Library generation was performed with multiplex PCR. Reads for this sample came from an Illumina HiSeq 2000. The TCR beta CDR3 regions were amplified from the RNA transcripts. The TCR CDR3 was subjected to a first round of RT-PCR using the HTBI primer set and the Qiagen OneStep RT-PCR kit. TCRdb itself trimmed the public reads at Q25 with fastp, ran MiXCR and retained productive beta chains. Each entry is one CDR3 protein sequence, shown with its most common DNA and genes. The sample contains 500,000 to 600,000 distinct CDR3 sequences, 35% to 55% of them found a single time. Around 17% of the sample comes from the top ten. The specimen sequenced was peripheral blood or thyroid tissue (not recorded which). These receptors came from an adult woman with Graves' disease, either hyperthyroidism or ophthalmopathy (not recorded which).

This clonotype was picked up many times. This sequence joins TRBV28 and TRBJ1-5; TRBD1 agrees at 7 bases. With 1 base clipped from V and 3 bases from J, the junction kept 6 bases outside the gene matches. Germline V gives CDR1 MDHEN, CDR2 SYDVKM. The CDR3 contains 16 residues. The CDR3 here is CASSLSAGGTNQPQHF. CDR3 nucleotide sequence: TGTGCCAGCAGTTTATCGGCAGGGGGTACCAATCAGCCCCAGCATTTT.

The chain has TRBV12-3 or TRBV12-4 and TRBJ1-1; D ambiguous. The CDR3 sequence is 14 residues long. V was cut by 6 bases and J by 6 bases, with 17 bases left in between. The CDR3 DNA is TGTGCCAGCAGGGACCGGAAGGGATCCGCTGAAGCTTTCTTT. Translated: CASRDRKGSAEAFF.

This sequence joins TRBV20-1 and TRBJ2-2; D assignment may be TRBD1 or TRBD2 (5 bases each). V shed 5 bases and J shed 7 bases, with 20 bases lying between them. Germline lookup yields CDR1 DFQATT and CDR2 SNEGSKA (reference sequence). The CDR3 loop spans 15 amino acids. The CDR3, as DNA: TGCAGTGCTCCCTCGGGACGGCCACAATACGGGGAGCTGTTTTTT. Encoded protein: CSAPSGRPQYGELFF.

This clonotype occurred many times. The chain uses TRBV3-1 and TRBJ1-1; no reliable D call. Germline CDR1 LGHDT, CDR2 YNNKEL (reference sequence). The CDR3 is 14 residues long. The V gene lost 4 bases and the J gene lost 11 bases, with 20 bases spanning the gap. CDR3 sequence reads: CASSLPGWRGEAFF. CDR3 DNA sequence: TGTGCCAGCAGCCTACCCGGGTGGCGTGGAGAGGCTTTCTTT.

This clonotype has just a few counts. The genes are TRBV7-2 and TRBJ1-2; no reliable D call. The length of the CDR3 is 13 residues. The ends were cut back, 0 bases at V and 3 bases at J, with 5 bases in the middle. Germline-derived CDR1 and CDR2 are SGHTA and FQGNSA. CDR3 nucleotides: TGTGCCAGCAGCTTAGCAGAAGACTATGGCTACACCTTC. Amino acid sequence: CASSLAEDYGYTF.

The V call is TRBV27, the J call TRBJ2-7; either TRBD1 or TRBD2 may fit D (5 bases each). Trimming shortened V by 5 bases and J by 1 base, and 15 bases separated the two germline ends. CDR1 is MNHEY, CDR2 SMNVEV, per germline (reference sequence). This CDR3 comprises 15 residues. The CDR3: CASSRRDGVSYEQYF. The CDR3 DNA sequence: TGTGCCAGCAGTAGACGGGACGGTGTTTCCTACGAGCAGTACTTC.

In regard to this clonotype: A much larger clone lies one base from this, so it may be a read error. DNA of the CDR3: TGTGCCAGCAGTGCCGGGACTAGCGGGATTCCCTACGAGCAGTACTTC. It codes for CASSAGTSGIPYEQYF. The chain has TRBV6-1 and TRBJ2-7; 13 bases are a match to TRBD2. This CDR3 has 16 residues. CDR1 MNHNS and CDR2 SASEGT come from the germline V gene. J lost 2 bases, V lost 4 bases, and 5 bases had no gene match.

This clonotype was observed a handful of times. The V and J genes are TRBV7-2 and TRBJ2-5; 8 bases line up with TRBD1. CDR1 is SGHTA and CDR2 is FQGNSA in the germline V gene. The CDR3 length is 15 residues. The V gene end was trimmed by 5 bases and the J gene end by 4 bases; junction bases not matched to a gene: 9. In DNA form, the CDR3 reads TGTGCCAGCAGCGGGTGGGCGACAGGGGCAGAGACCCAGTACTTC. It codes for CASSGWATGAETQYF.

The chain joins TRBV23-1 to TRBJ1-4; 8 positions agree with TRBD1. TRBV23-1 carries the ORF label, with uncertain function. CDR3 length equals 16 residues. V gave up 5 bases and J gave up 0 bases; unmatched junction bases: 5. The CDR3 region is CASSSTDRATNEKLFF. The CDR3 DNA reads TGCGCCAGCAGTTCAACGGACAGGGCAACTAATGAAAAACTGTTTTTT.

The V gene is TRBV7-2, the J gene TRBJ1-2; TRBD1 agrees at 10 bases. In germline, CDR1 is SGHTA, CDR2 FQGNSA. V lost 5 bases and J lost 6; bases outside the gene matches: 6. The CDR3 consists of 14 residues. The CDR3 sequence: CASSPKGTGDGYTF. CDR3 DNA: TGTGCCAGCAGCCCGAAAGGGACAGGGGATGGCTACACCTTC.

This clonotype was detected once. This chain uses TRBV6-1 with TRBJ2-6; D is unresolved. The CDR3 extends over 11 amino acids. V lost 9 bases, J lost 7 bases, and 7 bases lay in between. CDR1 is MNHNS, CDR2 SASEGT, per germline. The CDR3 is CASRRANVLTF. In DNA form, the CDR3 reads TGTGCCAGTCGTCGAGCCAACGTCCTGACTTTC.

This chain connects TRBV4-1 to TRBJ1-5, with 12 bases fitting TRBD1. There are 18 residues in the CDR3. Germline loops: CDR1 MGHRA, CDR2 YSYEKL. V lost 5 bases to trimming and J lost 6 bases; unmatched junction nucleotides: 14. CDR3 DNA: TGCGCCAGCAGCTTCCAGTTCGAGGGACAGGGGGCGGGTCAGCCCCAGCATTTT. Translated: CASSFQFEGQGAGQPQHF.

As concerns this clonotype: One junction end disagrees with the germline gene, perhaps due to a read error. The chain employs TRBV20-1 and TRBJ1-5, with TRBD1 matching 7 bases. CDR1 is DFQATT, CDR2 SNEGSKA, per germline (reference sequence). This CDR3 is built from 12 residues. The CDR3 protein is CSARDGTEPQHF. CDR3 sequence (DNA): TGCAGTGCTAGAGATGGGACAGAGCCACAGCATTTT.

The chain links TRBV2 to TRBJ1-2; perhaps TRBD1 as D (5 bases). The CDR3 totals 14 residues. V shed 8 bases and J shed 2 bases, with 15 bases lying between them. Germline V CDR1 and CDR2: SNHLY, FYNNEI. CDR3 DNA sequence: TGTGCCAGCCGGGACGGGGGAACCAACTATGGCTACACCTTC. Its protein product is CASRDGGTNYGYTF.

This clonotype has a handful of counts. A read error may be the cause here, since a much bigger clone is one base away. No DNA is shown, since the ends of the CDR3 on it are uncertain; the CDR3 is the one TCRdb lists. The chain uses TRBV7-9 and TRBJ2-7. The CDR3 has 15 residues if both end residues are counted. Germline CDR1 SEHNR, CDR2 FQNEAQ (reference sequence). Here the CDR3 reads CASSSVAEGAYEQCF.

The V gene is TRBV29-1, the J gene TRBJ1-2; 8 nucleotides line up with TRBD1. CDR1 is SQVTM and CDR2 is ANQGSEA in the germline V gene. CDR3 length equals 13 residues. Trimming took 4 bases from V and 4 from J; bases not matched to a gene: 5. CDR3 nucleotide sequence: TGCAGCGTTGTCAGGGGGCTAGGCTATGGCTACACCTTC. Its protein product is CSVVRGLGYGYTF.

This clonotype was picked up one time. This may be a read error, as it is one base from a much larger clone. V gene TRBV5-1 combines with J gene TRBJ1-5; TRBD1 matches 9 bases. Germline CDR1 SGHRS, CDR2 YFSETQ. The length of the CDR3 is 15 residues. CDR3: CASSPTGGWSQHQHF. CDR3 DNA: TGCGCCAGCAGCCCGACAGGGGGTTGGAGTCAGCACCAGCATTTT.

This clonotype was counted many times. Written as DNA, the CDR3 is TGCAGTGCTAGGGACCCCGTATCAGTCACCTACGAGCAGTACTTC. It encodes CSARDPVSVTYEQYF. The rearrangement uses TRBV20-1 and TRBJ2-7; D unclear. The germline V gene has CDR1 DFQATT and CDR2 SNEGSKA (reference sequence). The ends were cut back, 3 bases at V and 2 bases at J, with 17 bases in the middle. This CDR3 region has 15 residues.

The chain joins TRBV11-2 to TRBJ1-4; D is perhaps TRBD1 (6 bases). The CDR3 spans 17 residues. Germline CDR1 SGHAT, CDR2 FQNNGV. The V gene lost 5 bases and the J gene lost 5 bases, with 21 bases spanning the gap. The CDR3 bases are TGTGCCAGCAGCGGAAGTGCAGGGGCTAGCGGGAATGAAAAACTGTTTTTT. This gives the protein CASSGSAGASGNEKLFF. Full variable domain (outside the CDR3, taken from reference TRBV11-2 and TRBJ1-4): EAGVAQSPRYKIIEKRQSVAFWCNPISGHATLYWYQQILGQGPKLLIQFQNNGVVDDSQLPKDRFSAERLKGVDSTLKIQPAKLEDSAVYLCASSGSAGASGNEKLFFGSGTQLSVL.

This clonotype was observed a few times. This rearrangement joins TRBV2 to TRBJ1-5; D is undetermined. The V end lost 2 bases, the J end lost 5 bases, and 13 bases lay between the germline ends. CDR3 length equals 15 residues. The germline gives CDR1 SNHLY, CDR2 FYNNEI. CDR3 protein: CASSEMGAVDQPQHF. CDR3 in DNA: TGTGCCAGCAGTGAAATGGGCGCGGTAGATCAGCCCCAGCATTTT.

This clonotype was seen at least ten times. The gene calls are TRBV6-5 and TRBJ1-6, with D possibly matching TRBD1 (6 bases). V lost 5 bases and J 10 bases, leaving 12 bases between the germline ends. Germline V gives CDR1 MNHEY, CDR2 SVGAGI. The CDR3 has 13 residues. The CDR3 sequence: CASSNTGLSPLHF. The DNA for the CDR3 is TGTGCCAGCAGTAACACAGGGTTATCACCCCTCCACTTT.

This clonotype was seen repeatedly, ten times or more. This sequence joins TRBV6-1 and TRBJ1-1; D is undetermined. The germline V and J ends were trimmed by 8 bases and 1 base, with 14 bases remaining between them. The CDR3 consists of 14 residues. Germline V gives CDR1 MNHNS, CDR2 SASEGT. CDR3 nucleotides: TGTGCCAGCTCCCATGATTCGGCGAACACTGAAGCTTTCTTT. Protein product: CASSHDSANTEAFF.